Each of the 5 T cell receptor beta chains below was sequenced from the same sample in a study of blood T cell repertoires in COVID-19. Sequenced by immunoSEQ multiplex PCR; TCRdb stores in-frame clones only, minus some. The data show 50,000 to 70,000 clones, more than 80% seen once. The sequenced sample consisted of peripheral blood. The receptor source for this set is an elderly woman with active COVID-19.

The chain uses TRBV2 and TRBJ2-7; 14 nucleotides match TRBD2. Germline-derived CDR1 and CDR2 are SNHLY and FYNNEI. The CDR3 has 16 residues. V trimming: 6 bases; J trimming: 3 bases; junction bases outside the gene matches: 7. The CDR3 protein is CASSGTSGRVLYEQYF. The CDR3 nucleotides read TGTGCCAGCAGCGGGACTAGCGGGAGAGTTCTCTACGAGCAGTACTTC.

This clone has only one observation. Written as DNA, the CDR3 is TGTGCCAGCAGTTACGAGGACAGGGTAATCGAGCAGTACTTC. Protein: CASSYEDRVIEQYF. This rearrangement joins TRBV6-6 to TRBJ2-5; TRBD1 matches 8 bases. The J call may be faulty, since TRBJ2-7 better matches the DNA end. Per the germline V gene, CDR1 is MNHNY and CDR2 is SVGAGI (reference sequence). The CDR3 consists of 14 residues.

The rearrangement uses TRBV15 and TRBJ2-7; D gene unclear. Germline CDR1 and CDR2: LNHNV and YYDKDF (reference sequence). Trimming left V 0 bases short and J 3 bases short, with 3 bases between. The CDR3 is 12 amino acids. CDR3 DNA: TGTGCCACCAGCAGAGAGCGCTACGAGCAGTACTTC. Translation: CATSRERYEQYF.

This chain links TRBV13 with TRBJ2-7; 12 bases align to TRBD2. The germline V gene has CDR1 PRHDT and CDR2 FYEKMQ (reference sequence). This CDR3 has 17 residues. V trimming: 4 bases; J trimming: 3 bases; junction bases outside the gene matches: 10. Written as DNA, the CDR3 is TGTGCCAGCAGCTCCCCCAGGACTAGCGGGAACCACTACGAGCAGTACTTC. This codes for CASSSPRTSGNHYEQYF.

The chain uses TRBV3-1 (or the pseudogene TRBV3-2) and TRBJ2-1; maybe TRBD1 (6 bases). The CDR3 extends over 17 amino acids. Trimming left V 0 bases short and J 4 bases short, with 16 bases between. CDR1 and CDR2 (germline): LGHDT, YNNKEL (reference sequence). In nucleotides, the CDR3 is TGTGCCAGCAGCCAAGATGAGGGGTGGGGGCAATACAATGAGCAGTTCTTC. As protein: CASSQDEGWGQYNEQFF.